The 32 T cell receptor beta chains below were found in one sample sequenced in a study of blood T cell repertoires in COVID-19. This table comes from immunoSEQ multiplex PCR, and its TCRdb copy is limited to in-frame clones, with some not included. The sample includes a few hundred thousand clones, roughly 90% seen only once; the top ten take around 1.2%. Specimen: peripheral blood. The receptors shown here come from a man aged 35-49 years with acute or convalescent COVID-19.

The chain links TRBV11-3 to TRBJ2-7; 7 nucleotides agree with TRBD1. Unmatched junction bases numbered 11, after V lost 5 bases and J lost 4 bases. CDR1 is SGHNT, CDR2 YENEEA, per germline. The CDR3 is made up of 15 amino acids. This CDR3 reads CASSPNPGQQYEQYF. The CDR3 DNA reads as TGTGCCAGCAGCCCCAATCCGGGACAGCAATACGAGCAGTACTTC.

The chain carries TRBV3-1 (or the pseudogene TRBV3-2) and TRBJ1-1, with TRBD1 identical over 8 bases. Trimming took 2 bases from V and 4 from J; bases not matched to a gene: 3. Looked up from germline, CDR1 is LGHDT and CDR2 is YNNKEL (reference sequence). The CDR3 sequence is 14 residues long. Here the CDR3 reads CASSQPDRGTEAFF. The DNA of the CDR3 is TGTGCCAGCAGCCAACCTGACAGGGGCACTGAAGCTTTCTTT.

J is TRBJ1-1 and V is TRBV18; the D is unclear. V was clipped by 4 bases and J by 0 bases, with 12 bases between them. This CDR3 comprises 15 residues. Germline CDR1 and CDR2: KGHSH and LQKENI. This chain's CDR3 is CASSLSGEMNTEAFF. The CDR3 nucleotides are TGTGCCAGCTCACTTAGTGGGGAGATGAACACTGAAGCTTTCTTT. The whole variable domain, remainder taken from reference TRBV18 and TRBJ1-1, is NAGVMQNPRHLVRRRGQEARLRCSPMKGHSHVYWYRQLPEEGLKFMVYLQKENIIDESGMPKERFSAEFPKEGPSILRIQQVVRGDSAAYFCASSLSGEMNTEAFFGQGTRLTVV.

In its sample, this clone was seen once. The V and J genes are TRBV11-3 and TRBJ2-2; maybe TRBD2 (5 bases). This CDR3 has 16 residues. The V end was cut by 3 bases, the J end by 5 bases, with 16 bases between. Germline values: CDR1 SGHNT, CDR2 YENEEA. CDR3 region: CASSFSGYGGTGELFF. The CDR3 DNA reads as TGTGCCAGCAGCTTCTCGGGGTACGGAGGAACCGGGGAGCTGTTTTTT.

This chain joins TRBV2 and TRBJ2-2; 8 bases fit TRBD2. After removal of 6 bases from V and 3 bases from J, the junction contained 6 bases not matched to a gene. This CDR3 spans 15 amino acids. CDR1 SNHLY and CDR2 FYNNEI come from the germline V gene. CDR3 coding DNA: TGTGCCAGCAGACCCGGGACTAGAGACACCGGGGAGCTGTTTTTT. It translates to CASRPGTRDTGELFF.

The rearrangement joins TRBV7-9 to TRBJ1-5, with unresolved D. Between the trimmed V and J ends, which lost 5 bases and 4 bases, there was a span of 18 bases. The CDR3 is 16 residues long. Germline V gene sequence: CDR1 SEHNR, CDR2 FQNEAQ (reference sequence). The CDR3 nucleotides are TGTGCCAGCAGCGCCCGGGAACAGCTCCTAAATCAGCCCCAGCATTTT. This codes for CASSAREQLLNQPQHF.

The chain carries TRBV19 and TRBJ2-2; 8 bases match TRBD2. Germline values: CDR1 LNHDA, CDR2 SQIVND (reference sequence). CDR3 size: 16 residues. V shed 4 bases, J shed 4 bases, and the junction held 8 bases outside the gene matches. CDR3 sequence: CASSRDGGASTGELFF. The CDR3 region has the DNA TGTGCCAGTAGTAGGGACGGGGGGGCCAGCACCGGGGAGCTGTTTTTT.

Here the CDR3 reads CASSLGPGNYGYTF. CDR3 in DNA: TGTGCCAGCAGCTTAGGTCCAGGAAACTATGGCTACACCTTC. The V and J genes are TRBV11-2 and TRBJ1-2; D gene unclear. The CDR3 consists of 14 residues. The germline gives CDR1 SGHAT, CDR2 FQNNGV. V gave up 1 base and J gave up 2 bases, with 8 bases separating them. Full variable domain (outside the CDR3, taken from reference TRBV11-2 and TRBJ1-2): EAGVAQSPRYKIIEKRQSVAFWCNPISGHATLYWYQQILGQGPKLLIQFQNNGVVDDSQLPKDRFSAERLKGVDSTLKIQPAKLEDSAVYLCASSLGPGNYGYTFGSGTRLTVV.

J is TRBJ1-1 and V is TRBV12-3 or TRBV12-4; the D is unclear. The CDR3 length is 11 residues. Trimming took off 3 bases at V and 8 bases at J, with 7 bases between the two ends. CDR3 DNA sequence: TGTGCCAGCAGTTTTCCCCAGGAAGCTTTCTTT. This sequence encodes CASSFPQEAFF.

This clone has only one observation. This CDR3 is CASSPSRENTEAFF. CDR3 in DNA: TGTGCCAGCTCACCAAGTCGCGAGAACACTGAAGCTTTCTTT. The chain combines TRBV18 with TRBJ1-1; D not resolved. The CDR3 runs to 14 residues. Trimming stripped 2 bases from V and 1 base from J, with 8 bases between. The V gene's germline CDR1 is KGHSH and CDR2 LQKENI.

The chain carries TRBV27 and TRBJ1-1, with a possible D match to TRBD1 (6 bases). The CDR3 sequence is 15 residues long. V lost 5 bases to trimming and J lost 8 bases, with 21 bases between them. Per germline, CDR1 MNHEY and CDR2 SMNVEV (reference sequence). For the CDR3, the DNA is TGTGCCAGCAGTCGCGGTCCGTACAGGGCGGGCGAAGCTTTCTTT. Translation: CASSRGPYRAGEAFF.

The V gene is TRBV28, the J gene TRBJ1-4, with D hard to call. This CDR3 is 15 amino acids long. Trimming pared 7 bases from V and 4 bases from J, leaving 16 bases between. Germline V gene data show CDR1 as MDHEN and CDR2 as SYDVKM. The CDR3 DNA reads as TGTGCCAGCAAATTACACGGTCGAGGTAATGAAAAACTGTTTTTT. This sequence encodes CASKLHGRGNEKLFF.

The chain combines TRBV27 with TRBJ2-1; 11 nucleotides match TRBD2. This CDR3 is built from 22 residues. From germline, CDR1 is MNHEY and CDR2 SMNVEV (reference sequence). Trimming removed 4 bases from V and 2 bases from J; junction bases left unmatched: 22. The CDR3 region is CASSSTLGVAGGPISTYNEQFF. The CDR3 DNA reads as TGTGCCAGCAGTTCTACCTTAGGCGTAGCGGGAGGGCCAATTAGCACCTACAATGAGCAGTTCTTC.

This chain uses TRBV28 with TRBJ2-7; 7 bases are a match to TRBD1. J gave up 7 bases and V 7 bases, and 13 bases lay outside the gene matches. The CDR3 has 14 residues. The germline V gene has CDR1 MDHEN and CDR2 SYDVKM. CDR3: CASTQGLQGVEQYF. The CDR3 coding sequence is TGTGCCAGCACTCAGGGGCTTCAGGGGGTGGAGCAGTACTTC.

This chain links TRBV28 with TRBJ1-2; 8 bases match TRBD1. J gave up 4 bases and V 1 base, and 8 bases lay outside the gene matches. Germline-derived CDR1 and CDR2 are MDHEN and SYDVKM. This CDR3 contains 16 residues. CDR3: CASSLFLRGRRYGYTF. DNA for the CDR3: TGTGCCAGCAGTTTATTCCTCAGGGGGCGACGCTATGGCTACACCTTC.

This clone came up once. The CDR3 DNA reads as TGTGCCAGCAGCTTATCGACAGGGGCCTCCTACGAGCAGTACTTC. This encodes CASSLSTGASYEQYF. The J gene is TRBJ2-7, the V gene TRBV11-3, with 8 bases fitting TRBD1. Losses at the gene ends were 2 bases for V and 0 bases for J; bases not matched to a gene: 3. In germline, CDR1 is SGHNT, CDR2 YENEEA. The CDR3 consists of 15 residues.

This clone appeared once. The rearrangement links TRBV24-1 to TRBJ1-4; D uncertain. Germline CDR1 reads KGHDR; CDR2 reads SFDVKD. This CDR3 comprises 13 residues. Trimming removed 7 bases from V and 3 bases from J, with 8 bases in between. As DNA, the CDR3 is TGTGCCACCAGCAGAGGGTCTAATGAAAAACTGTTTTTT. Translation gives CATSRGSNEKLFF.

This chain joins TRBV5-1 and TRBJ2-2; no reliable D call. Germline CDR1 and CDR2: SGHRS and YFSETQ. V was trimmed by 0 bases and J by 8 bases, leaving 14 bases between them. The CDR3 is 15 residues long. As DNA, the CDR3 is TGCGCCAGCAGCTTGGTCTTCTCCTCGTCGGGGGAGCTGTTTTTT. Translation: CASSLVFSSSGELFF.

The V call is TRBV29-1, the J call TRBJ2-7; TRBD1 aligns across 8 bases. The CDR3 runs to 13 residues. After removal of 4 bases from V and 4 bases from J, the junction contained 6 bases not matched to a gene. CDR1 and CDR2 from the germline V gene are SQVTM and ANQGSEA. DNA for the CDR3: TGCAGCGTTGGGGCAGGGGGCCCATACGAGCAGTACTTC. Translation: CSVGAGGPYEQYF.

The chain uses TRBV4-1 and TRBJ2-1, with TRBD1 matching over 8 bases. This CDR3 comprises 16 residues. CDR1 and CDR2 from the germline V gene are MGHRA and YSYEKL. Unmatched junction bases numbered 10, after V lost 3 bases and J lost 6 bases. The CDR3 region has the DNA TGCGCCAGCAGCCAGGACCCGGGACAGGCCTTCAATGAGCAGTTCTTC. This encodes CASSQDPGQAFNEQFF.

The rearrangement links TRBV5-1 to TRBJ1-1; D is uncertain. Between the trimmed V and J ends, which lost 2 bases and 0 bases, there was a span of 8 bases. Germline values: CDR1 SGHRS, CDR2 YFSETQ. This CDR3 has 14 amino acids. The CDR3 DNA reads TGCGCCAGCAGCTTTTATGACTTGAACACTGAAGCTTTCTTT. Translating it yields CASSFYDLNTEAFF.

The gene calls are TRBV6-1 and TRBJ2-7, with D tentatively TRBD1 (6 bases). Per germline, CDR1 MNHNS and CDR2 SASEGT. The CDR3 is 13 residues long. V gave up 3 bases and J gave up 6 bases, with 12 bases separating them. CDR3 nucleotide sequence: TGTGCCAGCAGTGAGGAGACAGGTTCCGAGCAGTACTTC. Translated: CASSEETGSEQYF.

The gene calls are TRBV10-3 and TRBJ2-3; 7 bases map to TRBD1. Per germline, CDR1 ENHRY and CDR2 SYGVKD. V trimming: 4 bases; J trimming: 5 bases; junction bases outside the gene matches: 3. This CDR3 contains 13 residues. This CDR3 reads CAISARGIDTQYF. The CDR3 DNA follows: TGTGCCATCAGTGCCAGGGGGATAGATACGCAGTATTTT.

The rearrangement links TRBV28 to TRBJ2-1; D unresolved. The CDR3 is 16 residues long. The germline gives CDR1 MDHEN, CDR2 SYDVKM. The V and J ends lost 6 bases and 4 bases respectively, with 19 bases between them. The CDR3 reads CASSPNTMLNYNEQFF. CDR3 in DNA: TGTGCCAGCAGCCCCAACACCATGCTTAATTACAATGAGCAGTTCTTC.

This sequence joins TRBV9 and TRBJ2-2; 8 bases match TRBD2. The CDR3 is 15 residues long. CDR1 and CDR2 (germline): SGDLS, YYNGEE. The J segment lost 2 bases and the V segment lost 0 bases, leaving 0 bases of the junction unmatched. CDR3 loop: CASSVGTSNTGELFF. In DNA, the CDR3 is TGTGCCAGCAGCGTAGGGACTAGCAACACCGGGGAGCTGTTTTTT.

The chain joins TRBV27 to TRBJ1-4; 10 bases line up with TRBD1. CDR3 length: 15 residues. In germline, CDR1 is MNHEY, CDR2 SMNVEV (reference sequence). V shed 0 bases and J 7 bases; nucleotides not matched to a gene: 2. The CDR3 protein is CASSLSGTGAEKLFF. In DNA form, the CDR3 reads TGTGCCAGCAGTTTATCGGGGACAGGGGCTGAAAAACTGTTTTTT.

This chain uses TRBV9 with TRBJ2-7; D remains ambiguous. There are 14 residues in the CDR3. Trimming removed 0 bases at V and 6 bases at J, with 13 bases between. Germline CDR1 SGDLS, CDR2 YYNGEE. The chain's CDR3 is CASSVDLVPSEQYF. CDR3 sequence (DNA): TGTGCCAGCAGCGTAGATCTAGTTCCGTCCGAGCAGTACTTC.

This clone was observed once. This chain links TRBV11-2 with TRBJ1-1, with D uncertain. Germline CDR1 is SGHAT and CDR2 is FQNNGV. The CDR3 loop spans 13 amino acids. Trimming removed 1 base at V and 9 bases at J, with 12 bases between. The CDR3 DNA is TGTGCCAGCAGCTTAGTTATAGAGAGAAAAGCTTTCTTT. Its translation: CASSLVIERKAFF.

This CDR3 is CASSHPPGVKNTGELFF. CDR3 bases: TGTGCCAGCAGCCACCCTCCAGGGGTCAAGAACACCGGGGAGCTGTTTTTT. V and J are TRBV7-9 and TRBJ2-2; maybe TRBD1 (6 bases). Trimming cost V 5 bases and J 1 base, with 17 bases left between them. The CDR3 is made up of 17 amino acids. CDR1 and CDR2 (germline): SEHNR, FQNEAQ (reference sequence).

The chain uses TRBV5-4 and TRBJ2-1; TRBD2 might be the D (5 bases). This CDR3 has 15 residues. The V end lost 5 bases, the J end lost 0 bases, and 12 bases lay between the germline ends. The germline gives CDR1 SGHNT, CDR2 YYREEE (reference sequence). The CDR3 coding sequence is TGTGCCAGCAGAAAGGACTCAAGCTCCTACAATGAGCAGTTCTTC. As protein: CASRKDSSSYNEQFF.

The chain employs TRBV4-1 and TRBJ2-1; a weak D match, TRBD1 (6 bases). V was cut by 1 base and J by 4 bases, with 23 bases left in between. Germline V lookup: CDR1 MGHRA, CDR2 YSYEKL. This CDR3 spans 19 amino acids. The CDR3 reads CASSQGAVRGRSLYNEQFF. CDR3 nucleotides: TGCGCCAGCAGCCAAGGCGCGGTCAGGGGCAGGTCCCTGTACAATGAGCAGTTCTTC.

This sequence joins TRBV28 and TRBJ1-1; tentative D call: TRBD1 (6 bases). The CDR3 runs 15 residues. Looked up from germline, CDR1 is MDHEN and CDR2 is SYDVKM. With 10 bases removed from V and 2 bases from J, the gap between germline ends came to 20 bases. The CDR3 here is CAIRGEGEVNTEAFF. Here the CDR3 DNA reads TGTGCCATCCGGGGGGAGGGGGAGGTAAACACTGAAGCTTTCTTT.